This T cell receptor (beta chain) is drawn from a study of tumor-infiltrating lymphocytes in primary liver carcinoma. Starting material for RNA and DNA co-extraction consisted of about 17-34 mg of unsorted bulk tissue. Reverse transcription of 450 to 500 ng total RNA with a constant-region primer produced TCR beta cDNA. Three nested multiplex PCR rounds, a slightly modified ARM-PCR method, built the TCR beta libraries. The two initial PCR rounds, nine to eleven cycles each, used TRBV1-TRBV30 forward and C-beta reverse primers. Using its own MiXCR run on the multiplex PCR reads, TCRdb lists one record per CDR3 protein. The data contain roughly 190,000 distinct CDR3 sequences, about 85% of them singletons. Germline-derived CDR1 and CDR2 are MNHEY and SVGAGI. CDR3 size: 14 residues. Trimming removed 2 bases from V and 8 bases from J, with 12 bases in between.

The chain carries TRBV6-5 and TRBJ2-2; no definite D call. Material: tumor tissue from primary liver carcinoma. This clonotype originated in a middle-aged man with primary liver carcinoma and hepatitis B virus infection. CDR3 DNA: TGTGCCAGCAGTTACATGGCGGTCACTGGGGAGCTGTTTTTT. Translation gives CASSYMAVTGELFF.